This T cell receptor (beta chain) originates from a study of cytomegalovirus exposure and HLA in healthy donors. Per the germline V gene, CDR1 is MDHEN and CDR2 is SYDVKM. V lost 6 bases and J lost 8; bases outside the gene matches: 8. CDR3 length: 13 amino acids. For this clone: Antigen specificity is unknown.

Whole-study findings and limits: TCR beta V segments were, for the most part, productive about 87% or about 30% of the time in an earlier analysis.

PCR employed 60 Vbeta and 13 Jbeta primers. Study processing details: In a later analysis, 79 million or so unique TCR beta chains included roughly 11 million shared by two or more donors. Some clones are missing from TCRdb's copy, which holds only in-frame ones; the method was immunoSEQ multiplex PCR. The D gene and trimming were derived from the DNA, and the V and J assignments and clone size from that table. The sample contains roughly 200,000 clones, 65% to 90% of which appear only once. This TCR derives from a woman between 50 and 59 years old in good health and CMV-seronegative. Sequencing used PBMCs. The chain employs TRBV28 and TRBJ1-2; 8 bases are a match to TRBD1. The CDR3 sequence: CASRTGTGDGYTF. The DNA of the CDR3 is TGTGCCAGCAGAACCGGGACAGGAGACGGCTACACCTTC.